Following are 13 T cell receptor beta chains from one sample sequenced in a study of tumor and adjacent non-tumor tissue in lung cancer (dated by TCRdb to between 2018 and 2020). RNA was isolated from bulk, unsorted tissue, and RNA quality was assessed with a NanoDrop ND-1000 and an Agilent 2100. Libraries came from multiplex PCR. This sample was sequenced with an Illumina HiSeq 2500. TCRbeta libraries were constructed through three rounds of nested PCR with primers (Table S4) according to protocols adapted from ARM-PCR. TCRdb's own reprocessing of the public reads used fastp at Q25 and MiXCR and kept productive beta chains. CDR3 protein duplicates are merged, each entry listing the most common genes and DNA. This sample gives about 93,000 distinct CDR3 sequences in total; about 67% of them show up just once. The top ten hold 15% to 20% of the sample. Sequencing was done on a sample of lung tumor tissue. All receptors come from a man between 60 and 75 years old with non-small cell lung cancer.

V gene TRBV12-3 or TRBV12-4 combines with J gene TRBJ2-1; D is unresolved. V gave up 11 bases and J gave up 5 bases, with 13 bases separating them. The CDR3 is made up of 12 amino acids. CDR3 loop: CAFSWSHNEQFF. DNA of the CDR3: TGTGCCTTCAGTTGGAGCCACAATGAGCAGTTCTTC.

The V call is TRBV12-3 or TRBV12-4, the J call TRBJ2-4, with D tentatively TRBD1 (6 bases). The V gene lost 4 bases and the J gene lost 9 bases, with 19 bases spanning the gap. This CDR3 spans 15 amino acids. CDR3 residues: CASSSLEAGEGIQYF. As DNA, the CDR3 is TGTGCCAGCAGTTCACTCGAGGCAGGGGAAGGCATTCAGTACTTC.

This clonotype appeared a few times. The chain recombines TRBV19 with TRBJ2-5; D not resolved. Germline CDR1 LNHDA, CDR2 SQIVND (reference sequence). Trimming took 2 bases from V and 1 from J, leaving 17 bases between them. The CDR3 is 17 residues long. The CDR3 coding sequence is TGTGCCAGTAGTATAAAGGCCGGCTTCTGGCCCCAAGAGACCCAGTACTTC. Encoded protein: CASSIKAGFWPQETQYF.

This clonotype was counted ten times or more. The rearrangement joins TRBV10-2 to TRBJ1-1, with 8 bases lining up with TRBD1. Germline assignment: CDR1 WSHSY and CDR2 SAAADI. Unmatched junction bases numbered 8, after V lost 6 bases and J lost 5 bases. CDR3 size: 14 residues. CDR3 region: CASRGQGPRTEAFF. CDR3 DNA: TGCGCCAGCAGAGGACAGGGTCCACGGACTGAAGCTTTCTTT.

This clonotype appeared a single time. This rearrangement joins TRBV11-1 to TRBJ2-7, with a tentative D call TRBD2 (5 bases). This CDR3 contains 15 residues. Per germline, CDR1 SGHAT and CDR2 FQDESV (reference sequence). Trimming took off 3 bases at V and 0 bases at J, with 12 bases between the two ends. CDR3 loop: CASSFKSGFSYEQYF. In DNA, the CDR3 is TGTGCCAGCAGCTTTAAGAGCGGCTTCTCCTACGAGCAGTACTTC.

Turning to this clonotype: A read error may account for a junction end that differs from germline. This rearrangement joins TRBV12-3 or TRBV12-4 to TRBJ2-4, with 10 bases identical to TRBD1. The CDR3 extends over 15 amino acids. The DNA for the CDR3 is TGTACCAGCAGTCCACTCGGGACAGGGGAAGGCATTCGATACTTC. Translated: CTSSPLGTGEGIRYF.

The chain has TRBV4-2 and TRBJ2-3; 12 bases align to TRBD2. The V gene end was trimmed by 5 bases and the J gene end by 3 bases; junction bases not matched to a gene: 15. Germline V gene lookup returns CDR1 LGHNA and CDR2 YNFKEQ. The CDR3 consists of 19 residues. The DNA of the CDR3 is TGTGCCAGCAGCATAAGGGCGACTAGCGGGGGTCAGGGGACAGATACGCAGTATTTT. Its translation is CASSIRATSGGQGTDTQYF.

This clonotype was observed a handful of times. One end of the junction fails to match germline, which may point to a read error. V is TRBV11-3 and J is TRBJ2-5; D is possibly TRBD2 (7 bases). Germline values: CDR1 SGHNT, CDR2 YENEEA. The CDR3 is 15 amino acids. Here the CDR3 DNA reads TGTGTCAGCAGCTTAGGGGGGGGGAGACAAGAGACCCAGTACTTC. This sequence encodes CVSSLGGGRQETQYF.

Concerning this clonotype: A much larger clone differs by one base, so this may be a read error. The genes are TRBV4-3 and TRBJ1-5; D gene ambiguous. The V and J ends lost 0 bases and 6 bases respectively, with 24 bases between them. Germline lookup yields CDR1 LGHNA and CDR2 YSLEER. The CDR3 length is 19 residues. CDR3 residues: CASSQEGEVLQSLGQPQHF. In nucleotides, the CDR3 is TGCGCCAGCAGCCAAGAGGGAGAGGTCCTCCAATCCCTTGGTCAGCCCCAGCATTTT.

The V call is TRBV29-1, the J call TRBJ2-1; D ambiguous. CDR3 length equals 14 residues. Germline CDR1 SQVTM, CDR2 ANQGSEA. Deletions cut 0 bases from V and 4 bases from J, with 10 bases between. The chain's CDR3 is CSVEDFGVYNEQFF. In nucleotides, the CDR3 is TGCAGCGTTGAAGATTTTGGGGTGTACAATGAGCAGTTCTTC.

To note about this clonotype: The junction departs from germline at one end; a sequencing error may be responsible. The chain recombines TRBV12-3 or TRBV12-4 with TRBJ1-5, with a possible D match to TRBD1 (5 bases). CDR3 length: 12 residues. The CDR3 loop is CTSSPGRGSQHF. DNA for the CDR3: TGTACCAGCAGTCCTGGGAGGGGCAGCCAGCATTTT.

This clonotype is medium-sized within its sample. V and J are TRBV6-1 and TRBJ1-4, with a weak D call TRBD1 (6 bases). Per the germline V gene, CDR1 is MNHNS and CDR2 is SASEGT. The germline V and J ends were trimmed by 4 bases and 3 bases, with 6 bases remaining between them. There are 13 residues in the CDR3. In DNA form, the CDR3 reads TGTGCCAGCAGTGGACAGGCTAATGAAAAACTGTTTTTT. This encodes CASSGQANEKLFF.

A word on this clonotype: This may be a read error: a much more frequent sequence differs by one nucleotide. This chain joins TRBV6-2 or TRBV6-3 and TRBJ2-1; 16 bases match TRBD2. From germline, CDR1 is MNHEY and CDR2 SVGEGT. Germline trimming cut 6 bases from V and 8 bases from J; bases unmatched to any gene: 7. The CDR3 loop spans 16 amino acids. CDR3 in DNA: TGTGCCAGCAGACAGGGCGGGACTAGCGGGAGGGATGAGCAGTTCTTC. This sequence encodes CASRQGGTSGRDEQFF.